The 18 T cell receptor beta chains below were found in one sample sequenced in a study of T cells in localized non-small cell lung cancer. Here immunoSEQ multiplex PCR was the method, and the copy in TCRdb shows in-frame clones only, minus some. The sample gives roughly 35,000 clones, approximately 89% of which show up once; roughly 2.5% is in the top ten. This specimen was peripheral blood, taken before any cancer treatment. The receptors derive from a woman between 35 and 75 years old with stage I lung adenocarcinoma.

V is TRBV19 and J is TRBJ2-7; either TRBD1 or TRBD2 may supply D (5 bases each). Trimming shortened V by 3 bases and J by 2 bases, and 11 bases separated the two germline ends. CDR1 and CDR2 from the germline V gene are LNHDA and SQIVND (reference sequence). CDR3 length equals 14 residues. The CDR3 loop reads CASSMGDLAYEQYF. CDR3 DNA sequence: TGTGCCAGTAGTATGGGGGACCTAGCCTACGAGCAGTACTTC.

The rearrangement links TRBV27 to TRBJ1-6, with D uncertain. The CDR3 loop spans 16 amino acids. Trimming shortened V by 3 bases and J by 2 bases, and 11 bases separated the two germline ends. The germline V gene has CDR1 MNHEY and CDR2 SMNVEV (reference sequence). CDR3 protein: CASSLEQSAYNSPLHF. CDR3 DNA: TGTGCCAGCAGTTTGGAGCAGAGCGCCTATAATTCACCCCTCCACTTT.

The chain is built from TRBV18 and TRBJ2-2; D uncertain. The CDR3 contains 14 residues. Trimming took off 2 bases at V and 4 bases at J, with 8 bases between the two ends. Germline V gives CDR1 KGHSH, CDR2 LQKENI. CDR3 amino acids: CASSPTGSTGELFF. CDR3 sequence (DNA): TGTGCCAGCTCACCAACCGGGTCCACCGGGGAGCTGTTTTTT.

The chain combines TRBV7-9 with TRBJ2-1, with D possibly TRBD2 on 5 matching bases. Germline CDR1 and CDR2: SEHNR and FQNEAQ (reference sequence). CDR3 size: 11 residues. Trimming removed 3 bases at V and 9 bases at J, with 6 bases between. Written as DNA, the CDR3 is TGTGCCAGCAGCTTCACTAGTGAGCAGTTCTTC. Translated: CASSFTSEQFF.

The V call is TRBV2, the J call TRBJ2-1, with D perhaps TRBD2 (6 bases). The CDR3 is made up of 16 amino acids. Germline lookup yields CDR1 SNHLY and CDR2 FYNNEI. V was cut by 2 bases and J by 3 bases, with 14 bases left in between. CDR3 region: CASSELGLSIYNEQFF. In DNA form, the CDR3 reads TGTGCCAGCAGTGAACTGGGACTTTCAATCTACAATGAGCAGTTCTTC.

The chain links TRBV5-1 to TRBJ1-3; possibly TRBD1 for D (6 bases). Germline CDR1 and CDR2: SGHRS and YFSETQ. The CDR3 extends over 15 amino acids. Trimming left V 2 bases short and J 2 bases short, with 11 bases between. The CDR3 DNA reads TGCGCCAGCAGCTTATCAGGACAGCCTGGAAACACCATATATTTT. Its protein product is CASSLSGQPGNTIYF.

This chain links TRBV7-2 with TRBJ1-5; D might be TRBD1 (6 bases). Trimming stripped 5 bases from V and 5 bases from J, with 16 bases between. Germline V gives CDR1 SGHTA, CDR2 FQGNSA. This CDR3 spans 15 amino acids. The CDR3 bases are TGTGCCAGCAGCCTCGGGGGAGGGGGTGATCAGCCCCAGCATTTT. Translating gives CASSLGGGGDQPQHF.

The J gene is TRBJ2-7, the V gene TRBV6-1; D is perhaps TRBD1 or TRBD2 (5 bases each). V lost 3 bases, J lost 0 bases, and 12 bases lay in between. This CDR3 spans 15 amino acids. Germline V CDR1 and CDR2: MNHNS, SASEGT. The CDR3 bases are TGTGCCAGCAGTGATGGGACGTACTACTCCTACGAGCAGTACTTC. It codes for CASSDGTYYSYEQYF.

This chain links TRBV6-5 with TRBJ2-3; no clear D. This CDR3 has 13 amino acids. V dropped 0 bases and J dropped 6 bases, with 7 bases sitting between them. Germline values: CDR1 MNHEY, CDR2 SVGAGI. CDR3 in amino acids: CASSYSSGDTQYF. CDR3 sequence (DNA): TGTGCCAGCAGTTACTCTTCTGGGGATACGCAGTATTTT.

This clone was observed once. V gene TRBV28 combines with J gene TRBJ2-7, with 7 bases matching TRBD1. V lost 6 bases, J lost 6 bases, and 14 bases stayed unmatched. The CDR3 consists of 15 residues. Germline V gene data show CDR1 as MDHEN and CDR2 as SYDVKM. Written as DNA, the CDR3 is TGTGCCAGCAGACCAAGCGACAGGGATCGGGGCGAGCAGTACTTC. Its protein product is CASRPSDRDRGEQYF.

This sequence joins TRBV6-5 and TRBJ2-1, with D unclear. The V and J ends lost 0 bases and 4 bases respectively, with 10 bases between them. The CDR3 totals 15 residues. Germline V gene lookup returns CDR1 MNHEY and CDR2 SVGAGI. The CDR3 sequence is CASSYSSTEYNEQFF. The CDR3 bases are TGTGCCAGCAGTTACTCGAGTACAGAGTACAATGAGCAGTTCTTC.

This chain joins TRBV29-1 and TRBJ1-1, with a weak D call TRBD1 (5 bases). Germline CDR1 is SQVTM and CDR2 is ANQGSEA. The CDR3 extends over 13 amino acids. V was shortened by 8 bases and J by 5 bases, with 18 bases between the two germline ends. The DNA of the CDR3 is TGCAGCACCCGATGGGGGTCGGGTACTGAAGCTTTCTTT. It is translated as CSTRWGSGTEAFF. Drawing the rest from reference TRBV29-1 and TRBJ1-1, the complete variable domain is SAVISQKPSRDICQRGTSLTIQCQVDSQVTMMFWYRQQPGQSLTLIATANQGSEATYESGFVIDKFPISRPNLTFSTLTVSNMSPEDSSIYLCSTRWGSGTEAFFGQGTRLTVV.

V usage is TRBV30 and J usage is TRBJ2-7; 8 nucleotides agree with TRBD1. The CDR3 covers 12 residues. Trimming took 7 bases from V and 4 from J; bases not matched to a gene: 6. Germline V CDR1 and CDR2: GTSNPN, SVGIG (reference sequence). Written as DNA, the CDR3 is TGTGCCTCCTGGGACAGGCTATACGAGCAGTACTTC. It codes for CASWDRLYEQYF. Variable domain in full (rest from reference TRBV30 and TRBJ2-7): SQTIHQWPATLVQPVGSPLSLECTVEGTSNPNLYWYRQAAGRGLQLLFYSVGIGQISSEVPQNLSASRPQDRQFILSSKKLLLSDSGFYLCASWDRLYEQYFGPGTRLTVT.

The genes are TRBV2 and TRBJ2-1, with unresolved D. The germline V gene has CDR1 SNHLY and CDR2 FYNNEI. The CDR3 spans 14 residues. Between the trimmed V and J ends, which lost 4 bases and 1 base, there was a span of 8 bases. CDR3 in amino acids: CASSAPRSYNEQFF. As DNA, the CDR3 is TGTGCCAGCAGTGCCCCGAGGTCCTACAATGAGCAGTTCTTC. The full variable domain, its missing parts supplied by reference TRBV2 and TRBJ2-1, is EPEVTQTPSHQVTQMGQEVILRCVPISNHLYFYWYRQILGQKVEFLVSFYNNEISEKSEIFDDQFSVERPDGSNFTLKIRSTKLEDSAMYFCASSAPRSYNEQFFGPGTRLTVL.

The rearrangement links TRBV30 to TRBJ2-7, with a weak D call TRBD2 (6 bases). Germline V gene lookup returns CDR1 GTSNPN and CDR2 SVGIG (reference sequence). Trimming took 0 bases from V and 6 from J, leaving 6 bases between them. The CDR3 spans 11 residues. Here the CDR3 DNA reads TGTGCCTGGAGTGTGGGAGGCGAGCAGTACTTC. Protein product: CAWSVGGEQYF.

This chain connects TRBV6-5 to TRBJ1-5; weak D call: TRBD1 (5 bases). Per the germline V gene, CDR1 is MNHEY and CDR2 is SVGAGI. V was cut by 6 bases and J by 5 bases, with 14 bases left in between. The CDR3 has 14 amino acids. CDR3 sequence: CASSQGTFDQPQHF. DNA of the CDR3: TGTGCCAGCAGCCAAGGGACGTTTGATCAGCCCCAGCATTTT.

The V gene is TRBV5-6, the J gene TRBJ1-6; 10 nucleotides line up with TRBD1. Losses at the gene ends were 2 bases for V and 8 bases for J; bases not matched to a gene: 7. Germline assignment: CDR1 SGHDT and CDR2 YYEEEE. This CDR3 is built from 16 residues. The CDR3 sequence: CASSFGAGQGDSPLHF. The DNA for the CDR3 is TGTGCCAGCAGCTTCGGGGCCGGACAGGGGGATTCACCCCTCCACTTT.

The rearrangement joins TRBV21-1 to TRBJ2-1. TRBV21-1 has pseudogene status. The CDR3 extends over 11 amino acids. The DNA of the CDR3 is TGTGCCAGGGCCGGGGCGAATGAGCAGTTCTTC. Amino acids: CARAGANEQFF.